The T cell receptor beta chain under discussion was sequenced for a study of blood T cells in healthy people across ages. The CDR3 loop spans 14 amino acids. Germline CDR1 SGHTA, CDR2 FQGTGA. V was cut by 5 bases and J by 2 bases, with 11 bases left in between. The use of a sample-barcoded 5' primer and a J-beta primer mix characterized a second PCR of about 6 to 12 cycles. TCRdb used MiXCR to reprocess the 5' RACE reads, holding one entry per CDR3 protein. The sample includes about a million distinct CDR3 sequences, roughly 51% seen only once; the top ten take about a fifth. This clonotype has only a few counts.

The genes are TRBV7-3 and TRBJ2-3, with D possibly matching TRBD1 (5 bases). The receptor comes from an older woman in good health. Sequencing input: blood. The CDR3 region has the DNA TGTGCCAGCAGCACGGACACGTACACAGATACGCAGTATTTT. It encodes CASSTDTYTDTQYF.